This TCR beta chain was captured by sequencing in a study of cytomegalovirus exposure and HLA in healthy donors. Findings and limits, study-wide: Associated with cytomegalovirus, according to the listing, were around 170 TCR beta chains.

The PCR employed 60 Vbeta primers together with 13 Jbeta primers. TCRdb's copy holds only in-frame clones and misses some; the assay was immunoSEQ multiplex PCR. The sample features 25,000 to 35,000 clones, with around 3.5% in its top ten. The germline V gene has CDR1 MNHEY and CDR2 SMNVEV (reference sequence). The CDR3 sequence is 13 residues long. V was shortened by 2 bases and J by 2 bases, with 6 bases between the two germline ends. Points on this clone: The antigen is undetermined.

The V and J genes are TRBV27 and TRBJ1-2; D remains ambiguous. Sequencing was carried out using PBMCs. The TCR was taken from a man aged 35-49 years in good health and CMV-seronegative. The CDR3 DNA reads as TGTGCCAGCAGTTTAGGAGGGAACTATGGCTACACCTTC. It yields the protein CASSLGGNYGYTF.